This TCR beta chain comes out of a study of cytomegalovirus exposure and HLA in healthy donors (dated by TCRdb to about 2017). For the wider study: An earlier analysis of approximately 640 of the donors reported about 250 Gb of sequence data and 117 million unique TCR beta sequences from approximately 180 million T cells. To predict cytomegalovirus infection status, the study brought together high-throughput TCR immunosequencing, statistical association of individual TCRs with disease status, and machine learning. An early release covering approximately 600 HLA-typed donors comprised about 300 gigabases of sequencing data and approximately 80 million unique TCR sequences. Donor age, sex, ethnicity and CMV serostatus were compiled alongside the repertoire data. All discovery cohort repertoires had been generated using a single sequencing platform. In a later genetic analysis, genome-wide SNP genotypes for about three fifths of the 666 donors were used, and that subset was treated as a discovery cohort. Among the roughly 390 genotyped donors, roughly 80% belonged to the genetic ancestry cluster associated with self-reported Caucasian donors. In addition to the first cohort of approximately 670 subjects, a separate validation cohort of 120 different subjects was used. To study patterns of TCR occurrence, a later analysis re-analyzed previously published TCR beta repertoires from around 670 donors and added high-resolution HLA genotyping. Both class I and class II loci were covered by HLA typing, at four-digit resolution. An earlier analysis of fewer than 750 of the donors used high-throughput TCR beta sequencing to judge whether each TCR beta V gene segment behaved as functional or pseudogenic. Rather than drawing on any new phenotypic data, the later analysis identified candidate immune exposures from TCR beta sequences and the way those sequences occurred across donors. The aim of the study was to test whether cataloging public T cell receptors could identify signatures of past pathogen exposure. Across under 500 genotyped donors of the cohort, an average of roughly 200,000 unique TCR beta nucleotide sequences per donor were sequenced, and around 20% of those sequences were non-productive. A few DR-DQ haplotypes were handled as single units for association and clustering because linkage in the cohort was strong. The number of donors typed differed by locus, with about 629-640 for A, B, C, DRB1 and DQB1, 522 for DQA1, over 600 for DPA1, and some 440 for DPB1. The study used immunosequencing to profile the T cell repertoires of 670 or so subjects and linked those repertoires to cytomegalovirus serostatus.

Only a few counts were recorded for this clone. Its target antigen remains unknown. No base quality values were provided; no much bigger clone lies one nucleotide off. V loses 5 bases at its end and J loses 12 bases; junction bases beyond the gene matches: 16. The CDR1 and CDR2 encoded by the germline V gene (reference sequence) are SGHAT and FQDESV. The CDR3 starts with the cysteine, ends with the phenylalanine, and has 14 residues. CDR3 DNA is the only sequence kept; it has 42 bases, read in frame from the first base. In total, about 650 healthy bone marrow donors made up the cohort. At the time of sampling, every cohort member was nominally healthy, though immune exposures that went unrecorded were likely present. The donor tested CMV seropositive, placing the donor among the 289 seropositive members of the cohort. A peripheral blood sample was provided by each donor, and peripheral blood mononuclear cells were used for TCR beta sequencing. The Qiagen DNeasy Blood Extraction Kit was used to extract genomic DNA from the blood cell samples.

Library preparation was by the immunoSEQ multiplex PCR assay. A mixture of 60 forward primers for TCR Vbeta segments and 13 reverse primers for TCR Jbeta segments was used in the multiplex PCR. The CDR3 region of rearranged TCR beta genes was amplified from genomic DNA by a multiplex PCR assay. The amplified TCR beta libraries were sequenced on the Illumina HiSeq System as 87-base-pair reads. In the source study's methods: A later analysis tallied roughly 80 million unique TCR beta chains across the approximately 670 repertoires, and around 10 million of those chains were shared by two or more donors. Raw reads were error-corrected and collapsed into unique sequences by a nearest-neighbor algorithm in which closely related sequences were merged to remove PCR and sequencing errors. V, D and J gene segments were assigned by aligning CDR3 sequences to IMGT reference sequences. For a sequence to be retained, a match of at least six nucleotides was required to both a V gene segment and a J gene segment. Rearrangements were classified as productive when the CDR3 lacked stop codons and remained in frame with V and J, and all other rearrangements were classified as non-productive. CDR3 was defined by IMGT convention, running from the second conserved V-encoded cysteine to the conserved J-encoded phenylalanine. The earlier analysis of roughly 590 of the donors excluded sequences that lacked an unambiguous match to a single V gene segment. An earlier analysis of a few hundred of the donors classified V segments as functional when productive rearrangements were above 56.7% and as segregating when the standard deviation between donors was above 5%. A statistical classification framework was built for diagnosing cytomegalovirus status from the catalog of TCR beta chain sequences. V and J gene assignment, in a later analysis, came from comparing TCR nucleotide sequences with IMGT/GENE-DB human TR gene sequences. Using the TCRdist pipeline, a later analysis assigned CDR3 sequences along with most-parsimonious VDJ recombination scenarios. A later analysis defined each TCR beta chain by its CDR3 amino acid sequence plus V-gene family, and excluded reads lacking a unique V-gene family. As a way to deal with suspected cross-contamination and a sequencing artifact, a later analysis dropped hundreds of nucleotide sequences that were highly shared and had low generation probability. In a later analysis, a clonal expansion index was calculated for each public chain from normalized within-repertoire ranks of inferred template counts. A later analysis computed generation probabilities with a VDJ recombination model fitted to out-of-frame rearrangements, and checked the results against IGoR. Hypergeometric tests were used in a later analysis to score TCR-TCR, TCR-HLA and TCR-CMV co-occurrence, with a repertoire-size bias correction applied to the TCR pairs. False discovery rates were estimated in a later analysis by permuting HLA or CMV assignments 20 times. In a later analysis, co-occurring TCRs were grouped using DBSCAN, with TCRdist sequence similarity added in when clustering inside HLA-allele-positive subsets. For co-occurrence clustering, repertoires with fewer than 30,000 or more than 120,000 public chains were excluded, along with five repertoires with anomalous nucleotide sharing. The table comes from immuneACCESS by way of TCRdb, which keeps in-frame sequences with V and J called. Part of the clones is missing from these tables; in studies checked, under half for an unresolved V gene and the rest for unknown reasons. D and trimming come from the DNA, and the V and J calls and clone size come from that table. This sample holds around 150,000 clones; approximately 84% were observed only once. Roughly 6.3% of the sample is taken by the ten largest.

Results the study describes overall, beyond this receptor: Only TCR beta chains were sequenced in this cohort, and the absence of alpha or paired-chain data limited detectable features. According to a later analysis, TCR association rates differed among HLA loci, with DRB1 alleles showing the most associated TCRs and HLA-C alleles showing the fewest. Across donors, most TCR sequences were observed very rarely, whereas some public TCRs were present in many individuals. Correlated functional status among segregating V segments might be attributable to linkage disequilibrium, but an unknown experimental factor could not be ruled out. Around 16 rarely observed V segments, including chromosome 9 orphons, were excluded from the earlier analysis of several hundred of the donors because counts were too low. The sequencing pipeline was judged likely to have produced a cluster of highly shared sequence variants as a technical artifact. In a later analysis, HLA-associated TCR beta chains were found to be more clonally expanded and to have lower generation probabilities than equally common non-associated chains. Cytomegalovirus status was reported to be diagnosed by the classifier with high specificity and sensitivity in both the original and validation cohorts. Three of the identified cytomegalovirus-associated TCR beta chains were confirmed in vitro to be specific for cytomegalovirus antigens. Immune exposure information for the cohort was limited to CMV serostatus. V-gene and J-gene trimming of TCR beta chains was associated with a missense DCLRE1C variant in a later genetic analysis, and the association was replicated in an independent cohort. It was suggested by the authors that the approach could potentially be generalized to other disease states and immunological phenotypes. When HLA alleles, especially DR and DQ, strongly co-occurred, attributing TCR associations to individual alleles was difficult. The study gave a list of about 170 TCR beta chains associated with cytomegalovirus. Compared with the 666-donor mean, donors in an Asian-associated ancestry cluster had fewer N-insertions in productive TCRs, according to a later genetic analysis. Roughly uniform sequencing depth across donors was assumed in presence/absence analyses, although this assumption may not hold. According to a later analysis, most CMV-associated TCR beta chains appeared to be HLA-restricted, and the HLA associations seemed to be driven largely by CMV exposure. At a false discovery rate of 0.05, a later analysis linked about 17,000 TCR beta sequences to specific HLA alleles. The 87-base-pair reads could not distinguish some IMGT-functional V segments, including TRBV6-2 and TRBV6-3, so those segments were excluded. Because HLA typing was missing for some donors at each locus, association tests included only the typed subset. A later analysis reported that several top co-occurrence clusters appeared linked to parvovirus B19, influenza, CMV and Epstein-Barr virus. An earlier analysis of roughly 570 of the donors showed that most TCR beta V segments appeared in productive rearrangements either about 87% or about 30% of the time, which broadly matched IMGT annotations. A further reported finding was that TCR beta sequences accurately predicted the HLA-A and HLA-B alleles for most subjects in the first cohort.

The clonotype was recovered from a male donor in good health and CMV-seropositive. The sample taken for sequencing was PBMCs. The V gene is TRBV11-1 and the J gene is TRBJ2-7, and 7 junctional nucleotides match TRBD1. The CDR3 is CASSLRKGQTNSYF. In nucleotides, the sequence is TGTGCCAGCAGCCTTAGAAAGGGACAGACAAATTCGTACTTC. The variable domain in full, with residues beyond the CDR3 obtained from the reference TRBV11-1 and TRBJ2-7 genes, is EAEVAQSPRYKITEKSQAVAFWCDPISGHATLYWYRQILGQGPELLVQFQDESVVDDSQLPKDRFSAERLKGVDSTLKIQPAELGDSAMYLCASSLRKGQTNSYFGPGTRLTVT.